Following are 30 T cell receptor beta chains from one sample sequenced in a study of spatial heterogeneity in lung cancer. Time point meaning: sample taken at primary tumor resection. MiXCR was run by TCRdb on the 5' RACE reads, yielding one entry per CDR3 protein. The sample lists about 48,000 distinct CDR3 sequences, roughly 5% seen once, with 11% in the top ten. The sequencing used PBMCs, collected at surgery. These receptors originate from a male donor with early-stage non-small cell lung cancer.

This clonotype has ten or more counts. V gene TRBV7-8 combines with J gene TRBJ1-6, with 8 bases lining up with TRBD1. V gave up 5 bases and J gave up 5 bases; unmatched junction bases: 5. CDR1 and CDR2 (germline): SGHVS, FQNEAQ. CDR3 length equals 15 residues. The CDR3 sequence: CASSSRGPDNSPLHF. In DNA, the CDR3 is TGTGCCAGCAGCAGCAGGGGGCCCGATAATTCACCCCTCCACTTT.

Many counts were recorded for this clonotype. V gene TRBV6-6 combines with J gene TRBJ1-1; 7 bases line up with TRBD1. V shed 4 bases and J 3 bases; nucleotides not matched to a gene: 5. The length of the CDR3 is 14 residues. Germline CDR1 is MNHNY and CDR2 is SVGAGI (reference sequence). For the CDR3, the DNA is TGTGCCAGCAGTTGGGACAGCGGGGACACTGAAGCTTTCTTT. The encoded protein is CASSWDSGDTEAFF.

This clonotype was detected ten times or more. The chain couples TRBV7-2 to TRBJ2-3; the D is unclear. The germline V and J ends were trimmed by 5 bases and 3 bases, with 9 bases remaining between them. Germline-derived CDR1 and CDR2 are SGHTA and FQGNSA. This CDR3 region has 13 residues. In nucleotides, the CDR3 is TGTGCCAGCAGCCTTCATAAAACAGATACGCAGTATTTT. It specifies CASSLHKTDTQYF.

This clonotype appeared a few times. This chain connects TRBV9 to TRBJ2-3; D is unresolved. Germline lookup yields CDR1 SGDLS and CDR2 YYNGEE. The CDR3 runs 12 residues. V lost 4 bases and J lost 6, with 9 bases in between. The CDR3 region is CASSPRLDTQYF. The CDR3 DNA is TGTGCCAGCAGCCCACGATTGGATACGCAGTATTTT. Full variable domain (missing parts from reference TRBV9 and TRBJ2-3): DSGVTQTPKHLITATGQRVTLRCSPRSGDLSVYWYQQSLDQGLQFLIQYYNGEERAKGNILERFSAQQFPDLHSELNLSSLELGDSALYFCASSPRLDTQYFGPGTRLTVL.

This clonotype was detected ten times or more. The chain combines TRBV7-9 with TRBJ2-1; 8 bases match TRBD2. The germline V gene has CDR1 SEHNR and CDR2 FQNEAQ (reference sequence). The CDR3 loop spans 16 amino acids. V shed 2 bases, J shed 1 base, and the junction held 4 bases outside the gene matches. The CDR3 spells CASSLSLAGSYNEQFF. The CDR3 DNA reads TGTGCCAGCAGCTTATCCCTAGCGGGTTCCTACAATGAGCAGTTCTTC.

The sample holds a few counts of this clonotype. This sequence joins TRBV12-5 and TRBJ1-6, with D possibly TRBD1 on 5 matching bases. Per the germline V gene, CDR1 is LGHNT and CDR2 is FRNRAP. V lost 3 bases, J lost 9 bases, and 12 bases lay in between. The CDR3 contains 14 residues. The CDR3 protein is CASGFAGDGSPLHF. Written as DNA, the CDR3 is TGTGCTAGTGGTTTTGCGGGGGATGGTTCACCCCTCCACTTT.

The V call is TRBV29-1, the J call TRBJ2-5; a weak D match, TRBD1 (5 bases). V shed 2 bases and J shed 11 bases, with 18 bases lying between them. From germline, CDR1 is SQVTM and CDR2 ANQGSEA. CDR3 length equals 13 residues. The CDR3: CSVEPLDSTGQYF. CDR3 DNA sequence: TGCAGCGTTGAACCGCTTGACAGTACCGGTCAGTACTTC.

This clonotype was recorded many times. V is TRBV5-1 and J is TRBJ2-1; perhaps TRBD2 as D (6 bases). Germline V gene data show CDR1 as SGHRS and CDR2 as YFSETQ. CDR3 length: 16 amino acids. The V and J ends lost 4 bases and 0 bases respectively, with 14 bases between them. The CDR3 region has the DNA TGCGCCAGCAGCGGTAGCGGATTTAGCTCCTACAATGAGCAGTTCTTC. Translated: CASSGSGFSSYNEQFF.

This clonotype was recorded at least ten times. The V gene is TRBV29-1, the J gene TRBJ1-2; D is unresolved. Trimming removed 1 base at V and 6 bases at J, with 3 bases between. This CDR3 has 10 residues. CDR1 is SQVTM, CDR2 ANQGSEA, per germline. The CDR3: CSVEGNGYTF. The CDR3 nucleotides are TGCAGCGTTGAAGGAAATGGCTACACCTTC. The whole variable domain, remainder taken from reference TRBV29-1 and TRBJ1-2, is SAVISQKPSRDICQRGTSLTIQCQVDSQVTMMFWYRQQPGQSLTLIATANQGSEATYESGFVIDKFPISRPNLTFSTLTVSNMSPEDSSIYLCSVEGNGYTFGSGTRLTVV.

This clonotype was counted ten times or more. The chain uses TRBV5-4 and TRBJ1-3; no clear D gene. Trimming stripped 0 bases from V and 0 bases from J, with 7 bases between. Germline assignment: CDR1 SGHNT and CDR2 YYREEE (reference sequence). The CDR3 runs to 15 residues. The CDR3 spells CASSLGPFSGNTIYF. The DNA for the CDR3 is TGTGCCAGCAGCTTGGGGCCGTTCTCTGGAAACACCATATATTTT.

At least ten counts were recorded for this clonotype. The CDR3 region has the DNA TGTGCCAGCAGCATGGTGTTGGCGTCCGGGGCCAACGTCCTGACTTTC. It yields the protein CASSMVLASGANVLTF. The chain is built from TRBV7-9 and TRBJ2-6; D is uncertain. V dropped 5 bases and J dropped 4 bases, with 15 bases sitting between them. The CDR3 is made up of 16 amino acids. Germline V gene data show CDR1 as SEHNR and CDR2 as FQNEAQ (reference sequence).

Of note for this clonotype: This sequence may be a read error, since a much larger clone differs from it by one base. The CDR3 end shows no conserved phenylalanine or tryptophan, and so a read error is likely. The chain is built from TRBV19 and TRBJ1-5; D remains unclear. Trimming removed 1 base from V and 2 bases from J, with 3 bases in between. Germline CDR1 LNHDA, CDR2 SQIVND (reference sequence). The CDR3 extends over 13 amino acids. The CDR3 DNA follows: TGTGCCAGTAGTATAGCCGGCAATCAGCCCCAGCATTAT. Its translation: CASSIAGNQPQHY.

This clonotype has just a few counts. The rearrangement uses TRBV7-9 and TRBJ2-5, with D possibly being TRBD1 or TRBD2 (5 bases each). V was trimmed by 4 bases and J by 2 bases, leaving 14 bases between them. The CDR3 totals 15 residues. Germline lookup yields CDR1 SEHNR and CDR2 FQNEAQ (reference sequence). The CDR3 reads CASSSRGAVQETQYF. CDR3 in DNA: TGTGCCAGCAGCTCTCGAGGGGCGGTTCAAGAGACCCAGTACTTC.

The gene calls are TRBV6-1 and TRBJ1-5; 11 bases match TRBD1. This CDR3 is built from 15 residues. V lost 4 bases to trimming and J lost 4 bases; unmatched junction nucleotides: 3. Looked up from germline, CDR1 is MNHNS and CDR2 is SASEGT. This chain's CDR3 is CASSVRDRGNQPQHF. The CDR3 DNA sequence: TGTGCCAGCAGTGTCCGGGACAGGGGGAATCAGCCCCAGCATTTT.

This clonotype was counted ten times or more. The genes are TRBV20-1 and TRBJ2-3; 11 bases are shared with TRBD2. Per the germline V gene, CDR1 is DFQATT and CDR2 is SNEGSKA (reference sequence). This CDR3 is built from 14 residues. Trimming cost V 6 bases and J 2 bases; bases outside gene matches: 4. The CDR3 sequence: CSAFSGRVTDTQYF. In DNA, the CDR3 is TGCAGTGCCTTTAGCGGGAGGGTCACAGATACGCAGTATTTT.

There are many counts of this clonotype. The rearrangement uses TRBV28 and TRBJ2-2; TRBD2 might be the D (5 bases). Trimming removed 6 bases at V and 8 bases at J, with 22 bases between. The CDR3 has 16 amino acids. CDR1 and CDR2 (germline): MDHEN, SYDVKM. The CDR3 sequence: CASSSLLRRAPGELFF. CDR3 coding DNA: TGTGCCAGCAGCTCCCTTCTTCGGCGGGCCCCTGGGGAGCTGTTTTTT.

This clonotype has a count of ten or more. The V gene is TRBV5-1, the J gene TRBJ2-5, with 7 bases matching TRBD2. The CDR3 consists of 15 residues. V trimming: 0 bases; J trimming: 5 bases; junction bases outside the gene matches: 7. From germline, CDR1 is SGHRS and CDR2 YFSETQ. CDR3 amino acids: CASSLAVGGPETQYF. DNA of the CDR3: TGCGCCAGCAGCTTGGCCGTGGGAGGGCCGGAGACCCAGTACTTC.

J is TRBJ2-7 and V is TRBV7-2; TRBD2 matches 10 bases. This CDR3 region has 16 residues. V shed 4 bases and J 3 bases; nucleotides not matched to a gene: 9. Germline assignment: CDR1 SGHTA and CDR2 FQGNSA. This CDR3 reads CASSSGRTSGRYEQYF. CDR3 DNA sequence: TGTGCCAGCAGCTCCGGTCGGACTAGCGGCCGCTACGAGCAGTACTTC.

In its sample, this clonotype was seen many times. The V and J genes are TRBV27 and TRBJ1-4; D not certain. Germline CDR1 reads MNHEY; CDR2 reads SMNVEV (reference sequence). Trimming took off 6 bases at V and 7 bases at J, with 21 bases between the two ends. The CDR3 length is 16 residues. The DNA of the CDR3 is TGTGCCAGCAGCCCCCTTGACACCACCCTCGGTGAAAAACTGTTTTTT. Protein sequence: CASSPLDTTLGEKLFF. Filled out from reference TRBV27 and TRBJ1-4, the complete variable domain reads EAQVTQNPRYLITVTGKKLTVTCSQNMNHEYMSWYRQDPGLGLRQIYYSMNVEVTDKGDVPEGYKVSRKEKRNFPLILESPSPNQTSLYFCASSPLDTTLGEKLFFGSGTQLSVL.

This clonotype occurred many times. V gene TRBV27 combines with J gene TRBJ2-2; D ambiguous. Between the trimmed V and J ends, which lost 7 bases and 1 base, there was a span of 4 bases. Germline values: CDR1 MNHEY, CDR2 SMNVEV (reference sequence). This CDR3 has 12 residues. CDR3 in amino acids: CASTGNTGELFF. The CDR3, as DNA: TGTGCCAGCACCGGGAACACCGGGGAGCTGTTTTTT.

This clonotype has a count of ten or more. The chain recombines TRBV5-6 with TRBJ2-7; the D gene is possibly TRBD1 (5 bases). V was cut by 3 bases and J by 7 bases, with 17 bases left in between. The CDR3 sequence is 14 residues long. CDR1 and CDR2 from the germline V gene are SGHDT and YYEEEE. The CDR3 reads CASSSWGRGWEQYF. As DNA, the CDR3 is TGTGCCAGCAGCTCTTGGGGTAGGGGCTGGGAGCAGTACTTC.

This clonotype was observed at least ten times. This sequence joins TRBV15 and TRBJ1-2, with TRBD1 matching 9 bases. The V gene end was trimmed by 0 bases and the J gene end by 8 bases; junction bases not matched to a gene: 10. This CDR3 spans 16 amino acids. Germline CDR1 and CDR2: LNHNV and YYDKDF (reference sequence). The DNA for the CDR3 is TGTGCCACCAGCAGAGATCGTGGGAGGACAGGGGACGGCTACACCTTC. Protein: CATSRDRGRTGDGYTF.

This clonotype appeared a few times. The chain combines TRBV20-1 with TRBJ1-2; D not certain. With 4 bases removed from V and 0 bases from J, the gap between germline ends came to 18 bases. CDR3 size: 16 residues. CDR1 is DFQATT and CDR2 is SNEGSKA in the germline V gene (reference sequence). DNA of the CDR3: TGCAGTGCTACCCCAGAGGGCGCCGGAGCTAACTATGGCTACACCTTC. It is translated as CSATPEGAGANYGYTF.

This clonotype was seen ten or more times. The chain employs TRBV7-3 and TRBJ2-3; maybe TRBD1 (6 bases). This CDR3 has 14 amino acids. The V gene's germline CDR1 is SGHTA and CDR2 FQGTGA. Between the trimmed V and J ends, which lost 1 base and 3 bases, there was a span of 8 bases. The CDR3 region is CASSLKGGTDTQYF. CDR3 nucleotides: TGTGCCAGCAGCTTAAAAGGGGGAACAGATACGCAGTATTTT.

This clonotype was observed many times. This chain joins TRBV29-1 and TRBJ2-5; no clear D gene. Trimming cost V 5 bases and J 0 bases, with 7 bases left between them. CDR3 length: 12 residues. Germline CDR1 reads SQVTM; CDR2 reads ANQGSEA. This CDR3 is CSVQVYQETQYF. CDR3 nucleotide sequence: TGCAGCGTTCAGGTGTACCAAGAGACCCAGTACTTC.

This clonotype was detected many times. This chain joins TRBV27 and TRBJ2-5; 7 bases align to TRBD2. J gave up 2 bases and V 5 bases, and 8 bases lay outside the gene matches. The CDR3 runs 15 residues. The germline CDR1 and CDR2 sequences are MNHEY and SMNVEV (reference sequence). CDR3 protein: CASSVGGLLQETQYF. In DNA, the CDR3 is TGTGCCAGCAGTGTCGGGGGACTACTTCAAGAGACCCAGTACTTC.

This clonotype was detected many times. The chain recombines TRBV4-1 with TRBJ2-4, with TRBD1 matching 8 bases. V was clipped by 0 bases and J by 7 bases; unmatched bases: 5. Germline assignment: CDR1 MGHRA and CDR2 YSYEKL. CDR3 size: 15 residues. The CDR3 is CASSQDLNRGNIQYF. CDR3 nucleotides: TGCGCCAGCAGCCAAGATTTGAACAGGGGGAACATTCAGTACTTC.

At least ten counts were recorded for this clonotype. The CDR3 nucleotides read TGCAGTGCTAGAGGGGGCGGGAGGAACACAGATACGCAGTATTTT. This encodes CSARGGGRNTDTQYF. The rearrangement uses TRBV20-1 and TRBJ2-3; 8 bases match TRBD2. The germline CDR1 and CDR2 sequences are DFQATT and SNEGSKA (reference sequence). The ends lost 1 base at V and 2 bases at J; junction bases unmatched: 5. This CDR3 comprises 15 residues.

The chain uses TRBV7-9 and TRBJ2-3; D is perhaps TRBD2 (6 bases). The CDR3 extends over 13 amino acids. V was cut by 6 bases and J by 7 bases, with 14 bases left in between. The germline V gene has CDR1 SEHNR and CDR2 FQNEAQ (reference sequence). The CDR3 loop reads CASSRLEGNTQYF. In DNA, the CDR3 is TGTGCCAGCAGTAGACTAGAAGGAAATACGCAGTATTTT.

This clonotype was recorded at least ten times. This chain links TRBV4-1 with TRBJ2-7, with D unresolved. Germline values: CDR1 MGHRA, CDR2 YSYEKL. Trimming left V 1 base short and J 6 bases short, with 22 bases between. This CDR3 is built from 17 residues. The CDR3 DNA follows: TGCGCCAGCAGCCAAGGTGAGATTAGGAGCCCGGGTCGCGAGCAGTACTTC. Its translation is CASSQGEIRSPGREQYF.